The 8 T cell receptor beta chains below come from one sample, sequenced in a study of cytomegalovirus exposure and HLA in healthy donors. PCR amplification relied on 60 Vbeta primers (plus 13 Jbeta primers). The repertoire was sequenced with immunoSEQ multiplex PCR; TCRdb's copy has only in-frame clones and lacks some. The table records more than 130,000 clones, roughly three quarters of them present only once. The sequenced sample was PBMCs. Receptors originate from a male donor in good health and CMV-seronegative.

This chain connects TRBV6-6 to TRBJ2-3, with TRBD2 matching over 8 bases. Unmatched junction bases numbered 6, after V lost 5 bases and J lost 2 bases. The CDR3 extends over 15 amino acids. CDR1 is MNHNY, CDR2 SVGAGI, per germline (reference sequence). CDR3 in amino acids: CASSTPGLVTDTQYF. In DNA, the CDR3 is TGTGCCAGCAGTACACCGGGACTAGTCACAGATACGCAGTATTTT.

This chain links TRBV6-1 with TRBJ1-1; perhaps TRBD1 as D (6 bases). The V gene's germline CDR1 is MNHNS and CDR2 SASEGT. With 2 bases removed from V and 5 bases from J, the gap between germline ends came to 12 bases. The CDR3 spans 14 residues. In DNA, the CDR3 is TGTGCCAGCAGTGAAACTTACAGGGATACTGAAGCTTTCTTT. It translates to CASSETYRDTEAFF.

This chain connects TRBV13 to TRBJ1-2; D gene unclear. The V end was cut by 3 bases, the J end by 8 bases, with 4 bases between. This CDR3 has 10 residues. Germline V gives CDR1 PRHDT, CDR2 FYEKMQ (reference sequence). CDR3: CASSFRGYTF. CDR3 DNA sequence: TGTGCCAGCAGCTTTAGAGGCTACACCTTC.

The chain recombines TRBV7-2 with TRBJ1-2; 7 bases align to TRBD1. V shed 4 bases, J shed 7 bases, and the junction held 9 bases outside the gene matches. Germline V gene data show CDR1 as SGHTA and CDR2 as FQGNSA. This CDR3 is built from 14 residues. The CDR3 sequence is CASSYNRGRGGYTF. CDR3 bases: TGTGCCAGCAGCTATAACAGGGGAAGGGGTGGCTACACCTTC.

V and J are TRBV7-9 and TRBJ2-7; a weak D match, TRBD2 (6 bases). Trimming removed 4 bases at V and 4 bases at J, with 14 bases between. CDR3 size: 14 residues. Germline V gene sequence: CDR1 SEHNR, CDR2 FQNEAQ (reference sequence). The CDR3 loop reads CASSSGGVTYEQYF. CDR3 coding DNA: TGTGCCAGCAGCTCCGGAGGGGTGACGTACGAGCAGTACTTC.

The chain carries TRBV5-4 and TRBJ1-6; 10 bases fit TRBD1. CDR3 length: 15 residues. Losses at the gene ends were 1 base for V and 10 bases for J; bases not matched to a gene: 5. Germline V gene sequence: CDR1 SGHNT, CDR2 YYREEE (reference sequence). In DNA form, the CDR3 reads TGTGCCAGCAGCTTGCCCGGGACAGGGGCCTCACCCCTCCACTTT. It specifies CASSLPGTGASPLHF.

CDR3 sequence: CASRSGQVTDTQYF. In DNA form, the CDR3 reads TGCGCCAGCAGGTCAGGACAGGTTACAGATACGCAGTATTTT. V gene TRBV5-1 combines with J gene TRBJ2-3, with 7 nucleotides matching TRBD1. This CDR3 has 14 residues. The germline gives CDR1 SGHRS, CDR2 YFSETQ. The ends lost 5 bases at V and 3 bases at J; junction bases unmatched: 6.

This rearrangement joins TRBV7-2 to TRBJ2-2, with 7 bases identical to TRBD2. The germline V gene encodes CDR1 SGHTA and CDR2 FQGNSA. The CDR3 spans 16 residues. V was pared by 8 bases and J by 2 bases, with 11 bases of the junction left unmatched. Here the CDR3 DNA reads TGTGCCAGCCCAAAGGAAGCGGGGATAAACACCGGGGAGCTGTTTTTT. Translation: CASPKEAGINTGELFF.